This TCR beta chain was sequenced during a study of T cells in Graves' hyperthyroidism and ophthalmopathy (dated by TCRdb to about 2019). Context from the whole study: Peripheral blood samples were taken at initial diagnosis, before any treatment was given. The approximately 98 discovery patients were randomly divided into training and test sets at a 7:3 ratio. TCR Vbeta CDR3 sequencing of 120 to 150 peripheral blood samples (43 ophthalmopathy, roughly 74 hyperthyroidism and around 17 progressor patients) is reported in the paper. In addition, the study compared T-cell repertoires in thyroid tissue and in blood from five or six Graves' hyperthyroidism patients. An independent validation cohort of around 19 hyperthyroidism patients and 15 or so patients who later progressed to ophthalmopathy tested prospective prediction of ophthalmopathy. After blood sampling, hyperthyroidism patients were treated with methimazole at a starting dose of 30 mg daily, and ophthalmopathy patients were treated with high-dose intravenous methylprednisolone. To identify distinguishing TCR V-J signatures, a discovery cohort of some 100 patients was used, comprising fewer than 45 with Graves' ophthalmopathy and 57 with stable Graves' hyperthyroidism.

Moderately to severely active disease, a Clinical Activity Score of at least 3, a NOSPECS grade of at least 4, and a duration under 3 months were present in ophthalmopathy patients. The study excluded patients with uncontrolled infections, other autoimmune diseases, pregnancy or lactation. Diagnoses were based on clinical symptoms, serum thyroxine and TRAb, thyroid ultrasound and orbital computed tomography. PBMCs were separated from 10 ml of fresh peripheral blood using Ficoll-Paque density gradient centrifugation. Trizol reagent was used to extract total RNA, and RNA quality was then checked on an Agilent 2100 Bioanalyzer. The study at large found these results: Sample size was not statistically predetermined, and investigators were not blinded to group allocation. In validation, the model predicted progression to ophthalmopathy with just under 71% sensitivity and roughly 72% specificity, a median of around six months before onset. Most expanded thyroid clonotypes (frequency above 0.001) were also detected in blood, a finding suggesting that blood repertoires may reflect thyroid immune responses. Ophthalmopathy was separated from stable hyperthyroidism by a 13 V-J signature model, with over 85% sensitivity and about 81% specificity obtained in cross-validation and 80%/75% obtained in testing.

Taken from cysteine to phenylalanine, the CDR3 has 14 residues. Left in the record is the CDR3 DNA by itself, 42 bases read in frame from the first base. The V and J ends are trimmed by 4 bases and 5 bases, leaving 15 bases between them. The germline V gene yields SGHTS for CDR1 and YDEGEE for CDR2. Amplification of TCR beta CDR3 regions was carried out from RNA transcripts. The TCR CDR3 was subjected to a first round of RT-PCR using the HTBI primer set and the Qiagen OneStep RT-PCR kit. A second multiplex PCR round built the libraries, followed by size selection and purification. Paired-end sequencing of the libraries was performed with 100 bp reads on an Illumina HiSeq2000. From the authors' description of their analysis: SOAPnuke was used to process the raw data, throwing out any read that contained adapters or uncalled bases, had a mean Phred below 15, or lacked an exact constant-primer or identifier match. COPE v1.2.5 was used to merge high-quality paired reads, and clonotypes were defined as unique nucleotide sequences. Clonotypes were aligned to IMGT TRBV, TRBD and TRBJ reference segments using MiTCR v1.1. The analysis was restricted to V-J combinations with a frequency above 0.0001, which together covered 99.2% of the repertoires. A TCS score was defined as the ratio of F50 (clonal expansion) to E x V (chaos), with BLOSUM62-based TCRdist applied between CDR3 peptides within each V-J. Welch's t-statistics and random forest reduced 500 to 650 V-J features to 13, which were used in a naive Bayes classifier (R e1071). Through fastp at Q25 and MiXCR, TCRdb rebuilt clones from the public reads, retaining in-frame beta chains. Every distinct CDR3 protein forms one entry, paired with its most common genes and DNA. These V and J calls originate from TCRdb's pipeline instead of the authors' own analysis. In all, the sample holds roughly 650,000 distinct CDR3 sequences, and about a sixth of those were seen once. Of the sample, less than 3.5% falls within the top ten clones.

Ten or more counts support this clonotype. Its binding antigen is unknown. The record has no base qualities; no much larger clone is one base away. The TCR originated in a woman in her thirties or forties with Graves' ophthalmopathy. Material for sequencing was blood. The chain is assembled from TRBV5-8 and TRBJ2-5, with a weak D call of TRBD1 (6 bases match). CDR3 protein: CASSQVGARETQYF. Read as DNA, the sequence is TGTGCCAGCAGCCAGGTGGGGGCACGGGAGACCCAGTACTTC.